The present TCR beta chain was sequenced within a study of healthy donors' naive CD4 and CD8 T cells. General study findings and limits: Positive CDR3 charge linked to CD4+ cells, negative to CD8+ cells.

Starting from about 470 ng of total RNA, TCR libraries were made with linear amplification. TCRdb passed the reads through MiXCR, listing each CDR3 protein once. The data contain 150,000 to 200,000 distinct CDR3 sequences, around 74% of them seen just once; the ten biggest clones take up less than 2.5%. Trimming stripped 5 bases from V and 1 base from J, with 18 bases between. CDR1 is SQVTM, CDR2 ANQGSEA, per germline. This CDR3 region has 15 residues. As concerns this clonotype: Its specificity is unknown.

The chain recombines TRBV29-1 with TRBJ2-7, with D perhaps TRBD1 (5 bases). This receptor was taken from a pool of human donors in good health; the sample pools cells from several healthy donors. The sequencing sample was made of naive CD4+ and CD8+ T cells sorted from blood, pooled from several donors. The DNA for the CDR3 is TGCAGCGTTATCGCCCAACCACAGGTTTCCTACGAGCAGTACTTC. Amino acid sequence: CSVIAQPQVSYEQYF.